This is a list of T cell receptor beta chains from one sample in a study of blood T cell repertoires in COVID-19. Produced via immunoSEQ multiplex PCR; TCRdb's table is partial and in-frame only. The data hold roughly 700,000 clones, with approximately 90% observed a single time. Specimen: peripheral blood. The receptor source for this set is a woman younger than 35 with acute or convalescent COVID-19. The CDR3 runs from the conserved cysteine through the conserved F or W. The order of the fields is V gene, D gene, J gene, clone size, CDR3 DNA, CDR3 protein. A D gene is named only where the DNA matches it firmly. The size of a clone is reported for some rows only, either as once, few or many, or as a class for expanded clones.

TRBV6-5,NA,TRBJ2-7,NA,TGTGCCAGCAGCAAACAGGGTTCCAATTACGAGCAGTACTTC,CASSKQGSNYEQYF
TRBV28,NA,TRBJ1-2,NA,TGTGCCAGCAGTTTGCGGGCAGGCAGAAGGGGCTACACCTTC,CASSLRAGRRGYTF
TRBV27,TRBD1,TRBJ1-2,NA,TGTGCCAGCAGTACAGGACAGGGGGCATGGTATGGCTACACCTTC,CASSTGQGAWYGYTF
TRBV6-4,TRBD1,TRBJ1-1,NA,TGTGCCAGCAGGCCGACAGGGAGTAATACTGAAGCTTTCTTT,CASRPTGSNTEAFF
TRBV11-2,TRBD1,TRBJ1-6,NA,TGTGCCAGCAGCTTAGTCGGGACAGGGACTTCACCCCTCCACTTT,CASSLVGTGTSPLHF
TRBV7-6,NA,TRBJ1-5,NA,TGTGCCAGCAGCTTAGTTGGCGGAGATCAGCCCCAGCATTTT,CASSLVGGDQPQHF
TRBV10-1,TRBD1,TRBJ2-3,once,TGCGCCAGCAGGAGGGGGCATTCCGGAGATACGCAGTATTTT,CASRRGHSGDTQYF
TRBV29-1,TRBD1,TRBJ2-3,once,TGCAGCGTTGAAGCGGGACAGGGCAAAGATACGCAGTATTTT,CSVEAGQGKDTQYF
TRBV14,NA,TRBJ2-2,once,TGTGCCAGCAGCCAAGATTGGGGTGCAGGGGTCCACACCGGGGAGCTGTTTTTT,CASSQDWGAGVHTGELFF
TRBV18,NA,TRBJ1-1,NA,TGTGCCAGCTCACGATGGGCTCCAGCGGGCACTGAAGCTTTCTTT,CASSRWAPAGTEAFF
TRBV5-6,NA,TRBJ1-1,NA,TGTGCCAGCAGCGCCATTATAAGGGGATATACTGAAGCTTTCTTT,CASSAIIRGYTEAFF
TRBV7-8,TRBD1,TRBJ1-2,NA,TGTGCCAGCAGCTTAAGACAGGGGGACCGTAACTATGGCTACACCTTC,CASSLRQGDRNYGYTF
TRBV30,TRBD2,TRBJ2-5,NA,TGTGCCTGGAGTGTCGGTAGCGGGGGAACTGTGGGAGAGACCCAGTACTTC,CAWSVGSGGTVGETQYF
TRBV7-9,TRBD1,TRBJ1-4,NA,TGTGCCAGCAGGAGTCGACAGGGGGGGACTAATGAAAAACTGTTTTTT,CASRSRQGGTNEKLFF
TRBV4-3,NA,TRBJ2-7,NA,TGCGCCAGCAGCCAAGGGCGGAGCTCCTACGAGCAGTACTTC,CASSQGRSSYEQYF
TRBV9,TRBD1,TRBJ1-2,NA,TGTGCCAGCAGCCCCTCACAGGGGGCTCCCTATGGCTACACCTTC,CASSPSQGAPYGYTF
TRBV21-1,NA,TRBJ1-2,NA,TGTGCCAGCAGCAAATTGAAGGGGGCCTATGGCTACACCTTC,CASSKLKGAYGYTF
TRBV6-5,NA,TRBJ2-7,few,TGTGCCAGCAGTTACCAGGGGTTCTACGAGCAGTACTTC,CASSYQGFYEQYF
TRBV27,NA,TRBJ1-2,NA,TGTGCCAGCAGTCCGGACAGAGACTATGGCTACACCTTC,CASSPDRDYGYTF
TRBV27,NA,TRBJ1-1,NA,TGTGCCAGCAGTTTATGGACACCCCCGGCGAACACTGAAGCTTTCTTT,CASSLWTPPANTEAFF